Listed below are T cell receptor beta chains from one sample, sequenced in a study of cytomegalovirus exposure and HLA in healthy donors. TCRdb keeps only in-frame clones here, not all; method: immunoSEQ multiplex PCR. The sample records tens of thousands of clones, about four fifths being singletons. Sample: PBMCs. Source of these receptors: a woman aged 25 to 45 in good health and CMV-seronegative. CDR3s include the opening cysteine and the closing phenylalanine or tryptophan. Fields, in order: D gene, V gene, J gene, CDR3 length, clone size, CDR3 protein, CDR3 DNA. The D gene is left open where the match is weak. Size values are once, few and many counts, or a class for expanded clones, and some rows have none.

NA,TRBV29-1,TRBJ1-1,14,few,CSVWQGGGLTEAFF,TGCAGCGTCTGGCAGGGAGGCGGGCTCACTGAAGCTTTCTTT
TRBD1,TRBV7-8,TRBJ2-3,15,once,CASSFAATGGGTQYF,TGTGCCAGCAGCTTCGCAGCAACAGGGGGCGGGACGCAGTATTTT
TRBD2,TRBV28,TRBJ2-3,17,NA,CASSFPRTSGRTDTQYF,TGTGCCAGCAGTTTCCCTCGTACTAGCGGGCGCACAGATACGCAGTATTTT
TRBD2,TRBV11-2,TRBJ2-3,17,NA,CTSSPAGLAGGQNTQYF,TGTACCAGCAGCCCCGCCGGACTAGCGGGAGGCCAAAATACGCAGTATTTT
NA,TRBV5-1,TRBJ2-5,14,NA,CASSGIAQGSEQYF,TGCGCCAGCAGCGGGATCGCGCAGGGGAGTGAGCAGTACTTC
TRBD1,TRBV7-8,TRBJ1-6,14,NA,CASRGQGGNSPLHF,TGTGCCAGCAGGGGACAGGGCGGTAATTCACCCCTCCACTTT
TRBD1,TRBV6-1,TRBJ2-7,14,NA,CASLRDRGIYEQYF,TGTGCCAGTCTACGGGACAGGGGCATCTACGAGCAGTACTTC
NA,TRBV6-1,TRBJ1-5,15,NA,CASSVLTRGDQPQHF,TGTGCCAGCAGCGTTTTGACCAGGGGAGATCAGCCCCAGCATTTT
NA,TRBV19,TRBJ1-2,15,NA,CASSIGQGLNYGYTF,TGTGCCAGTAGTATAGGTCAGGGCTTGAACTATGGCTACACCTTC
NA,TRBV7-9,TRBJ2-2,15,NA,CASSLGLVETGELFF,TGTGCCAGCAGCTTAGGGCTAGTCGAAACCGGGGAGCTGTTTTTT
TRBD1,TRBV18,TRBJ2-5,15,NA,CASSDRDRGPETQYF,TGTGCCAGCTCAGACCGGGACAGGGGGCCAGAGACCCAGTACTTC
TRBD1,TRBV19,TRBJ1-5,14,once,CASRDDRGPQPQHF,TGTGCCAGTAGGGACGACAGGGGGCCTCAGCCCCAGCATTTT
TRBD1,TRBV9,TRBJ1-2,14,NA,CASSEGDRAGGYTF,TGTGCCAGCAGCGAGGGGGACAGGGCGGGCGGCTACACCTTC
NA,TRBV9,TRBJ1-3,16,NA,CASSVLDITSGNTIYF,TGTGCCAGCAGCGTACTGGACATAACCTCTGGAAACACCATATATTTT
NA,TRBV9,TRBJ2-1,14,NA,CASGDRGSYNEQFF,TGTGCCAGCGGTGATAGGGGCTCCTACAATGAGCAGTTCTTC
NA,TRBV11-3,TRBJ2-5,15,NA,CASSLDVRGQETQYF,TGTGCCAGCAGCTTAGATGTCCGGGGGCAAGAGACCCAGTACTTC
NA,TRBV7-9,TRBJ1-5,16,NA,CASSLWGRDGNQPQHF,TGTGCCAGCAGCTTATGGGGCAGGGATGGCAATCAGCCCCAGCATTTT
NA,TRBV7-9,TRBJ2-7,14,NA,CASSSTGGSYEQYF,TGTGCCAGCAGTTCCACCGGGGGCTCCTACGAGCAGTACTTC
NA,TRBV5-1,TRBJ2-7,14,few,CASSSGRIPYEQYF,TGCGCCAGCAGTTCCGGGAGAATCCCCTACGAGCAGTACTTC
TRBD1,TRBV9,TRBJ1-5,14,once,CASSLTGYNQPQHF,TGTGCCAGCAGCTTGACAGGGTACAATCAGCCCCAGCATTTT
NA,TRBV14,TRBJ2-2,14,once,CASSQGLRTGELFF,TGTGCCAGCAGCCAAGGACTAAGAACCGGGGAGCTGTTTTTT
NA,TRBV14,TRBJ1-1,16,NA,CASSTPGVRMNTEAFF,TGTGCCAGCAGTACACCCGGGGTCCGGATGAACACTGAAGCTTTCTTT
NA,TRBV7-2,TRBJ2-7,16,NA,CASSLGGLPLIYEQYF,TGTGCCAGCAGCTTAGGGGGACTTCCTCTAATTTACGAGCAGTACTTC
NA,TRBV4-1,TRBJ2-6,16,NA,CASSQVLSSGANVLTF,TGCGCCAGCAGCCAAGTTCTGAGCTCTGGGGCCAACGTCCTGACTTTC
NA,TRBV28,TRBJ2-4,13,NA,CASHPPGGNIQYF,TGTGCCAGCCACCCCCCCGGGGGAAACATTCAGTACTTC
TRBD2,TRBV19,TRBJ2-1,16,NA,CASSALAGGRGNEQFF,TGTGCCAGTAGTGCATTAGCGGGAGGCCGGGGGAATGAGCAGTTCTTC
NA,TRBV5-1,TRBJ2-3,14,few,CASSPPSSTDTQYF,TGCGCCAGCAGCCCCCCTTCTAGCACAGATACGCAGTATTTT
TRBD1,TRBV5-1,TRBJ2-7,15,NA,CASSLEGTGGYEQYF,TGCGCCAGCAGCTTGGAGGGGACAGGGGGCTACGAGCAGTACTTC
TRBD1,TRBV11-2,TRBJ2-7,14,NA,CASSLGQGASEQYF,TGTGCCAGCAGCCTCGGACAGGGGGCTTCAGAGCAGTACTTC
TRBD1,TRBV5-1,TRBJ2-5,15,NA,CASSSRDRASETQYF,TGCGCCAGCAGCTCGAGGGACAGGGCGTCGGAGACCCAGTACTTC
NA,TRBV29-1,TRBJ2-5,14,NA,CSVLAGQGKETQYF,TGCAGCGTTTTAGCGGGACAGGGAAAAGAGACCCAGTACTTC
NA,TRBV9,TRBJ1-6,13,NA,CASSSVYNSPLHF,TGTGCCAGCTCGTCCGTCTATAATTCACCCCTCCACTTT
TRBD1,TRBV5-4,TRBJ1-1,13,few,CASSNRTGKESFF,TGTGCCAGCAGCAACCGGACAGGGAAGGAGTCTTTCTTT
NA,TRBV13,TRBJ1-1,17,NA,CASSLRRQQPMNTEAFF,TGTGCCAGCAGCTTACGCAGGCAACAACCCATGAACACTGAAGCTTTCTTT
NA,TRBV30,TRBJ1-2,12,NA,CAWGAGWAGYTF,TGTGCCTGGGGGGCCGGGTGGGCTGGCTACACCTTC
NA,TRBV6-5,TRBJ2-1,13,NA,CASSYSRLNEQFF,TGTGCCAGCAGTTACTCCAGGTTGAATGAGCAGTTCTTC
TRBD1,TRBV7-9,TRBJ1-1,14,NA,CASSRGGTGNEAFF,TGTGCCAGCAGCCGGGGTGGGACAGGGAATGAAGCTTTCTTT
TRBD2,TRBV5-8,TRBJ2-3,15,NA,CASSVGLADTDTQYF,TGTGCCAGCAGTGTCGGACTAGCGGACACAGATACGCAGTATTTT
NA,TRBV18,TRBJ2-5,14,NA,CASRLDTNEETQYF,TGTGCCAGCCGCCTGGACACCAATGAAGAGACCCAGTACTTC
NA,TRBV28,TRBJ1-5,14,once,CASSNLSGNQPQHF,TGTGCCAGCAGTAATCTCTCAGGCAATCAGCCCCAGCATTTT
TRBD2,TRBV5-1,TRBJ2-3,15,NA,CASSKRLADTDTQYF,TGCGCCAGCAGCAAGCGACTAGCGGACACAGATACGCAGTATTTT
TRBD2,TRBV9,TRBJ2-2,17,once,CASSGLAGGPITGELFF,TGTGCCAGCAGCGGACTAGCGGGAGGGCCGATTACCGGGGAGCTGTTTTTT
TRBD2,TRBV9,TRBJ2-7,15,NA,CASSGGTSGPYEQYF,TGTGCCAGCAGCGGGGGGACTAGCGGGCCCTACGAGCAGTACTTC
NA,TRBV7-9,TRBJ2-1,16,NA,CASSGLRKGPNNEQFF,TGTGCCAGCAGCGGACTGCGAAAGGGTCCCAACAATGAGCAGTTCTTC
TRBD1,TRBV5-5,TRBJ1-2,16,NA,CASSLSRDSSNYGYTF,TGTGCCAGCAGCTTGAGTCGGGACAGCTCTAACTATGGCTACACCTTC
NA,TRBV9,TRBJ1-4,14,once,CASSVGHGNEKLFF,TGTGCCAGCAGCGTGGGACACGGTAATGAAAAACTGTTTTTT
TRBD2,TRBV7-2,TRBJ2-1,15,NA,CASSLNKREGNEQFF,TGTGCCAGCAGCCTAAACAAGCGGGAGGGCAATGAGCAGTTCTTC
TRBD1,TRBV6-6,TRBJ2-5,16,few,CASSKTPGQGAETQYF,TGTGCCAGCAGTAAGACTCCGGGACAGGGGGCGGAGACCCAGTACTTC
NA,TRBV5-1,TRBJ1-2,15,NA,CASSLGGAGIHGYTF,TGCGCCAGCAGCTTGGGAGGGGCGGGGATCCATGGCTACACCTTC
TRBD2,TRBV9,TRBJ2-2,18,few,CASSSTLMREGRTGELFF,TGTGCCAGCAGCTCGACTCTAATGCGGGAGGGCCGTACCGGGGAGCTGTTTTTT
NA,TRBV11-3,TRBJ1-1,14,NA,CASSSRTANTEAFF,TGTGCCAGCAGCTCCAGGACAGCGAACACTGAAGCTTTCTTT
TRBD2,TRBV5-5,TRBJ2-2,18,NA,CASSLAGAGGPNTGELFF,TGTGCCAGCAGCTTGGCCGGCGCGGGAGGGCCGAACACCGGGGAGCTGTTTTTT
NA,TRBV30,TRBJ2-1,12,NA,CAWSRGFDEQFF,TGTGCCTGGAGTCGGGGATTCGATGAGCAGTTCTTC
NA,TRBV5-1,TRBJ1-5,15,NA,CASSLETGWDQPQHF,TGCGCCAGCAGCTTGGAAACAGGGTGGGATCAGCCCCAGCATTTT
NA,TRBV11-2,TRBJ2-1,13,NA,CASSFGGSDPQFF,TGTGCCAGCAGCTTCGGGGGTAGCGACCCTCAGTTCTTC